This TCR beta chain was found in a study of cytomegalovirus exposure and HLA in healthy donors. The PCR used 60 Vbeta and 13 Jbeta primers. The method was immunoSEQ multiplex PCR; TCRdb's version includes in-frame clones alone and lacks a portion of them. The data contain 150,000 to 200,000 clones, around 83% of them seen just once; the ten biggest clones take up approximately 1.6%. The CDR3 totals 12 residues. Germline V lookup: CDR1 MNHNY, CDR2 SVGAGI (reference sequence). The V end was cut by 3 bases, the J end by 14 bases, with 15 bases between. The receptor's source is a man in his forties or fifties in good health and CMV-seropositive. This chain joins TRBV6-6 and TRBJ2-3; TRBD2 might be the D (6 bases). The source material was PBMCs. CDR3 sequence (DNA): TGTGCCAGCAGTTATGGGCCTAGCGAGCCGTATTTT. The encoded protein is CASSYGPSEPYF.